The clone carrying this TCR beta chain was seen a few times. Its antigen is as yet unknown. TCR alpha and beta CDR3 regions were amplified from RNA using iRepertoire nested multiplex PCR. Via MiXCR, TCRdb re-called the multiplex PCR reads, giving one row per CDR3 protein. The sample lists about 180,000 distinct CDR3 sequences; around 40% were seen once. The germline gives CDR1 MNHNS, CDR2 SASEGT. V dropped 8 bases and J dropped 0; count of bases not matched to a gene: 10. CDR3 length: 15 amino acids. This entry belongs to a study of glioma-infiltrating T cells. Findings and limits, study-wide: Very few CDR3 sequences were shared between tissue and blood.

Sequencing was performed on glioma tissue, nonneoplastic brain tissue, or PBMCs (not recorded which). The TCR was taken from a human donor with low-grade glioma or glioblastoma, undergoing nonglioma brain surgery, or in good health (not recorded which). The rearrangement joins TRBV6-1 to TRBJ2-7, with 7 bases matching TRBD2. As DNA, the CDR3 is TGTGCCAGCTGCCAAAGCGGGGAGGACTCCTACGAGCAGTACTTC. Amino acid sequence: CASCQSGEDSYEQYF.